The entry below gives a single T cell receptor beta chain sequence along with its context. Its antigen is not known. This record comes from a study of post-analysis software for immune sequencing data. At the level of the study: Disease courses included relapsing-remitting, secondary progressive and progressive-relapsing multiple sclerosis.

Incorporated into the TCR beta cDNA libraries were unique molecular identifiers, which served to reduce PCR and sequencing biases. T cells, 1 to 10 million of them, yielded approximately 530,000 cDNA molecules. TCRdb re-called the PCR reads with MiXCR, one entry per CDR3 protein. The profile covers around 190,000 distinct CDR3 sequences, with approximately 30% appearing a single time and more than 3% taken by the ten largest. Whole-study findings and limits: Patients showed TRBV5-6, TRBV5-1 and TRBV20-1 among roughly 5 TRBV segments more frequent than in controls. People with multiple sclerosis had a significantly lower normalized Chao1 diversity than controls did.

This CDR3 region has 12 residues. V lost 8 bases to trimming and J lost 4 bases, with 9 bases between them. Per the germline V gene, CDR1 is MNHEY and CDR2 is SVGEGT. The sample was blood. The sequence derives from a girl aged 2-17 years with multiple sclerosis. This chain joins TRBV6-2 or TRBV6-3 and TRBJ2-1; D unresolved. CDR3: CASHQWYNEQFF. Here the CDR3 DNA reads TGTGCCAGCCACCAATGGTACAATGAGCAGTTCTTC.